This TCR beta chain was observed in a study of patients and donors after allogeneic stem cell transplantation. The CDR3 sequence is 11 residues long. V gave up 7 bases and J gave up 7 bases, with 10 bases separating them. The germline CDR1 and CDR2 sequences are MNHNY and SVGAGI (reference sequence). MiXCR was run by TCRdb on the RT-PCR reads, yielding one entry per CDR3 protein. The profile shows 920,000 or so distinct CDR3 sequences, more than 15% of them singletons. The sequence came from a human donor who was either an allogeneic HSCT recipient or a stem cell or donor lymphocyte infusion donor (not recorded which). It is not recorded whose cells these are; they may come from a transplant donor. V gene TRBV6-6 combines with J gene TRBJ1-1; tentative D call: TRBD1 (5 bases). The specimen sequenced was blood, either unsorted or a sorted T cell fraction (not recorded which). Here the CDR3 DNA reads TGTGCCAGCACCCCCGGGGGTGAAGCTTTCTTT. This gives the protein CASTPGGEAFF.